These T cell receptor beta chains were read from a single sample in a study of blood T cell repertoires in COVID-19. TCRdb's table, derived via immunoSEQ multiplex PCR, lists solely in-frame clones and lacks some. The sample lists a few hundred thousand clones, more than 65% occurring once. Sequenced input: peripheral blood. The receptors derive from a woman in her thirties or forties who had recovered from COVID-19. The CDR3 runs from the conserved cysteine through the conserved F or W. The order of the fields is D gene, J gene, clone size, V gene, CDR3 DNA, CDR3 protein. The D gene is left open where the match is weak. The size entry is marked missing in some rows and otherwise reads once, few, many or a size class.

D: NA
J: TRBJ1-5
size: NA
V: TRBV7-2
DNA: TGTGCCAGCAGGCGAGGGGGGGGGAGCAATCAGCCCCAGCATTTT
CDR3: CASRRGGGSNQPQHF

D: NA
J: TRBJ2-6
size: NA
V: TRBV5-1
DNA: TGCGCCAGCAGCTTGCCCTTGACAGGAGCCAACGTCCTGACTTTC
CDR3: CASSLPLTGANVLTF

D: NA
J: TRBJ2-2
size: NA
V: TRBV5-1
DNA: TGCGCCAGCAGCTTGGCTGTACAGGACACCGGGGAGCTGTTTTTT
CDR3: CASSLAVQDTGELFF

D: NA
J: TRBJ1-2
size: NA
V: TRBV4-3
DNA: TGCGCCAGCAGCCAGGGGGACAGCTACACCTTC
CDR3: CASSQGDSYTF

D: TRBD1
J: TRBJ2-3
size: few
V: TRBV9
DNA: TGTGCCAGCAGCGTAGCTGGGGACAGGACCACAGATACGCAGTATTTT
CDR3: CASSVAGDRTTDTQYF

D: TRBD2
J: TRBJ2-5
size: NA
V: TRBV6-5
DNA: TGTGCCAGCAGGAGGAACGCGGGGGTGGGAGAGACCCAGTACTTC
CDR3: CASRRNAGVGETQYF

D: TRBD1
J: TRBJ1-1
size: NA
V: TRBV6-2/TRBV6-3
DNA: TGTGCCAGCAGTGGACAGGGGAACACTGAAGCTTTCTTT
CDR3: CASSGQGNTEAFF

D: NA
J: TRBJ2-7
size: NA
V: TRBV11-3
DNA: TGTGCCAGCAGCCCAGGTGGTGGTTACTACGAGCAGTACTTC
CDR3: CASSPGGGYYEQYF

D: NA
J: TRBJ1-1
size: NA
V: TRBV6-5
DNA: TGTGCCAGCAGTCCTCTGGACGGGACACGGACTGAAGCTTTCTTT
CDR3: CASSPLDGTRTEAFF

D: NA
J: TRBJ2-1
size: NA
V: TRBV11-3
DNA: TGTGCCAGCAGCGCGCATTTCGATTCTTTTGGGGCCGGAGAGCAGTTCTTC
CDR3: CASSAHFDSFGAGEQFF

D: NA
J: TRBJ1-2
size: once
V: TRBV5-4
DNA: TGTGCCAGCAGCTTGGAGTCAGGCTATGGCTACACCTTC
CDR3: CASSLESGYGYTF

D: TRBD1
J: TRBJ1-5
size: NA
V: TRBV5-5
DNA: TGTGCCAGCAGCTTGGCCTCAGGGGGCCGCAATCAGCCCCAGCATTTT
CDR3: CASSLASGGRNQPQHF

D: NA
J: TRBJ2-7
size: NA
V: TRBV7-9
DNA: TGTGCCAGCAGCTCCAACGACCGCGGCGAGCAGTACTTC
CDR3: CASSSNDRGEQYF

D: NA
J: TRBJ1-1
size: few
V: TRBV12-3/TRBV12-4
DNA: TGTGCCAGCAGTTTACAGGTTAACACTGAAGCTTTCTTT
CDR3: CASSLQVNTEAFF

D: TRBD2
J: TRBJ2-1
size: NA
V: TRBV9
DNA: TGTGCCAGCAGCGTAACCGGGACTAGTGTGAATGAGCAGTTCTTC
CDR3: CASSVTGTSVNEQFF